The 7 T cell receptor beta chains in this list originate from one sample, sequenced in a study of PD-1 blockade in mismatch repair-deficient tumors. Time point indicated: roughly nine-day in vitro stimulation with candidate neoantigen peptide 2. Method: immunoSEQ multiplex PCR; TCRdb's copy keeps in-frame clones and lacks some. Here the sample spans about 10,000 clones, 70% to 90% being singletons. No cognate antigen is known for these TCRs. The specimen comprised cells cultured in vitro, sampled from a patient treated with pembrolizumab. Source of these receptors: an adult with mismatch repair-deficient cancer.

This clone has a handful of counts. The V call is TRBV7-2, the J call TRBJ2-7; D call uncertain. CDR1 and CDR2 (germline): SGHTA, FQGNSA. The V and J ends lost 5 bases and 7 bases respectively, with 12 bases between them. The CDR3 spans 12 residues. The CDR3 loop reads CASSPLGGEQYF. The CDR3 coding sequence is TGTGCCAGCAGCCCCCTGGGTGGGGAGCAGTACTTC. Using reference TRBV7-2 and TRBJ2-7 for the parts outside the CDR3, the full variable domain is GAGVSQSPSNKVTEKGKDVELRCDPISGHTALYWYRQSLGQGLEFLIYFQGNSAPDKSGLPSDRFSAERTGGSVSTLTIQRTQQEDSAVYLCASSPLGGEQYFGPGTRLTVT.

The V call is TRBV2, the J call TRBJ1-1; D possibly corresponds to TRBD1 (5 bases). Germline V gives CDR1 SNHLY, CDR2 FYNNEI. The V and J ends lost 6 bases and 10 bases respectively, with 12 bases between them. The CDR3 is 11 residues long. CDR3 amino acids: CASRVQGGAFF. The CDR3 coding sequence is TGTGCCAGCAGAGTCCAGGGAGGAGCTTTCTTT.

CDR3 sequence reads: CASSPTGGNTIYF. CDR3 DNA: TGTGCCAGCAGCCCGACAGGGGGAAACACCATATATTTT. The genes are TRBV7-3 and TRBJ1-3, with TRBD1 matching 7 bases. Germline lookup yields CDR1 SGHTA and CDR2 FQGTGA. The CDR3 consists of 13 residues. V lost 5 bases to trimming and J lost 4 bases; unmatched junction nucleotides: 2.

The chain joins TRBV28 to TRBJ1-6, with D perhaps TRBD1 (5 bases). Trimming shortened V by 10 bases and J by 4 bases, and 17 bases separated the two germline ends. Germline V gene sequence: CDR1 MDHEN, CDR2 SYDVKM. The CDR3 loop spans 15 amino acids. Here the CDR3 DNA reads TGTGCCACCTCATCGGGGGAGCTATATAATTCACCCCTCCACTTT. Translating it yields CATSSGELYNSPLHF. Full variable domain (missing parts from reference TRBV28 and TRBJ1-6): DVKVTQSSRYLVKRTGEKVFLECVQDMDHENMFWYRQDPGLGLRLIYFSYDVKMKEKGDIPEGYSVSREKKERFSLILESASTNQTSMYLCATSSGELYNSPLHFGNGTRLTVT.

The CDR3 protein is CASRPSSGNTIYF. The CDR3 nucleotides are TGTGCCAGCAGACCTAGCTCCGGAAACACCATATATTTT. This sequence joins TRBV6-1 and TRBJ1-3; D remains unclear. With 6 bases removed from V and 4 bases from J, the gap between germline ends came to 10 bases. This CDR3 is 13 amino acids long. From germline, CDR1 is MNHNS and CDR2 SASEGT.

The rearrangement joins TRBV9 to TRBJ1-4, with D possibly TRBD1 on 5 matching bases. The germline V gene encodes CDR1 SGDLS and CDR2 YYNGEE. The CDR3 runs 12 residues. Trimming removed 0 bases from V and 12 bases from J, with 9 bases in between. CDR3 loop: CASSVEGRELFF. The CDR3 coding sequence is TGTGCCAGCAGCGTAGAGGGACGGGAACTGTTTTTT.

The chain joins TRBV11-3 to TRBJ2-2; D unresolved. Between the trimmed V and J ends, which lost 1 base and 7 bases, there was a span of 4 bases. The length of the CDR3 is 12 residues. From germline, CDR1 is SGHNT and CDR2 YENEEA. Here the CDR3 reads CASSLVDGELFF. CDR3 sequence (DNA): TGTGCCAGCAGCTTAGTAGACGGGGAGCTGTTTTTT. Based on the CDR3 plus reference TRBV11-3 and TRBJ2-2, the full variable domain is EAGVVQSPRYKIIEKKQPVAFWCNPISGHNTLYWYLQNLGQGPELLIRYENEEAVDDSQLPKDRFSAERLKGVDSTLKIQPAELGDSAVYLCASSLVDGELFFGEGSRLTVL.